Reported below is one TCR beta chain. No antigen is known for it. Isolated RNA was reverse transcribed in full, so expressed TCRB transcripts were sequenced. The average read count of naive, central memory and regulatory T cell samples was around 3.8 million. Produced via immunoSEQ multiplex PCR; TCRdb's table is partial and in-frame only. The sample records around 710,000 clones, around 12% being singletons. Trimming left V 7 bases short and J 12 bases short, with 21 bases between. Germline assignment: CDR1 SQVTM and CDR2 ANQGSEA. This CDR3 has 13 residues. The data stem from a study of beta chain features in type 1 diabetes. Study overall: The examined sorted cells totaled about 98 million across samples.

Study-wide results and caveats: A greater similarity of naive, central memory and Treg TCRB repertoires was seen among patients than among healthy donors. There was a moderate but significant shortening of TCRB CDR3s in all four CD4+ subsets of Type 1 diabetes patients.

This chain links TRBV29-1 with TRBJ1-4; D possibly corresponds to TRBD1 (5 bases). The sequencing input was naive CD4+ T cells from blood. The source is a man younger than 40 with type 1 diabetes. The CDR3 bases are TGCAGCGCGGCCGGGACCGCCGCCGGGGAACTGTTTTTT. The encoded protein is CSAAGTAAGELFF.